This T cell receptor (beta chain) was profiled in a study of blood T cells in healthy people across ages. Through a sample-barcoded 5' primer and a J-beta primer mix, a second PCR was run for roughly 6 to 12 cycles. Template switching added a 12-random-nucleotide identifier to every cDNA molecule. TCRdb reprocessed the 5' RACE reads with MiXCR, giving one entry per CDR3 protein. The data show almost 800,000 distinct CDR3 sequences, roughly 50% seen once. Sequenced: blood. The sequence derives from a man aged 25-40 years in good health.

CDR3 sequence (DNA): TGTGCCAGCAGTTCCTGGGACAGCGAGCAGTACTTC. As protein: CASSSWDSEQYF. The rearrangement links TRBV28 to TRBJ2-7; 7 bases are a match to TRBD1. The CDR3 loop spans 12 amino acids. The germline gives CDR1 MDHEN, CDR2 SYDVKM. J was trimmed by 6 bases and V by 4 bases; bases with no gene match: 3.